This TCR beta chain was identified during a study of T cell responses to AZD1222 COVID-19 vaccine. CDR1 and CDR2 from the germline V gene are SGHDT and YYEEEE. The CDR3 runs 16 residues. Trimming removed 4 bases at V and 1 base at J, with 15 bases between. Sequencing used immunoSEQ multiplex PCR; TCRdb keeps in-frame clones, though not all of them. The sample yields approximately 160,000 clones, 87% seen once. The sequence came from an adult in good health. The specimen was peripheral blood, collected on day 0 of AZD1222 vaccination. The J gene is TRBJ1-5, the V gene TRBV5-6; unclear D gene. The CDR3: CASSTRRYGSNQPQHF. The CDR3 DNA reads TGTGCCAGCAGCACGAGGAGGTATGGGAGCAATCAGCCCCAGCATTTT.